These 30 T cell receptor beta chains were all obtained from the same sample, sequenced in a study of blood T cell repertoires in COVID-19. Here immunoSEQ multiplex PCR was the method, and the copy in TCRdb shows in-frame clones only, minus some. The profile covers about 74,000 clones, with around 90% appearing a single time and 1.5% taken by the ten largest. Sequencing was done on a sample of peripheral blood. The source of these receptors is a man in his fifties or sixties with acute or convalescent COVID-19.

The V gene is TRBV11-3, the J gene TRBJ2-1; D may be TRBD2 (6 bases). V shed 5 bases and J shed 10 bases, with 12 bases lying between them. CDR1 and CDR2 from the germline V gene are SGHNT and YENEEA. The length of the CDR3 is 12 residues. CDR3 in amino acids: CASSNQRAEQFF. For the CDR3, the DNA is TGTGCCAGCAGCAATCAGCGGGCGGAGCAGTTCTTC. Using reference TRBV11-3 and TRBJ2-1 for the parts outside the CDR3, the full variable domain is EAGVVQSPRYKIIEKKQPVAFWCNPISGHNTLYWYLQNLGQGPELLIRYENEEAVDDSQLPKDRFSAERLKGVDSTLKIQPAELGDSAVYLCASSNQRAEQFFGPGTRLTVL.

The V gene is TRBV4-1, the J gene TRBJ2-7; 7 nucleotides align to TRBD1. Germline V CDR1 and CDR2: MGHRA, YSYEKL. There are 16 residues in the CDR3. J gave up 3 bases and V 0 bases, and 8 bases lay outside the gene matches. CDR3 bases: TGCGCCAGCAGCCAAGAGGGACAGTTTAGTGGCTACGAGCAGTACTTC. This gives the protein CASSQEGQFSGYEQYF.

This clone was detected once. The genes are TRBV5-1 and TRBJ1-4, with D uncertain. The CDR3 spans 13 residues. V was pared by 4 bases and J by 8 bases, with 12 bases between. Germline-derived CDR1 and CDR2 are SGHRS and YFSETQ. The CDR3 DNA sequence: TGCGCCAGCAGCCGCCGGGGTGAGGAAAAACTGTTTTTT. The encoded protein is CASSRRGEEKLFF.

On this clone: One junction end disagrees with the germline gene, perhaps due to a read error. The chain uses TRBV6-4 and TRBJ2-7, with D perhaps matching TRBD2 (5 bases). The CDR3 consists of 13 residues. Per the germline V gene, CDR1 is MRHNA and CDR2 is SNTAGT. The CDR3 spells CASSDEPGGPLLW. CDR3 nucleotide sequence: TGTGCCAGCAGTGACGAGCCGGGCGGGCCTCTCTTATGG.

The chain couples TRBV6-5 to TRBJ2-1, with TRBD2 as a possible D gene (6 bases). CDR1 is MNHEY and CDR2 is SVGAGI in the germline V gene. V shed 0 bases and J shed 11 bases, with 17 bases lying between them. The CDR3 contains 15 residues. The CDR3 nucleotides are TGTGCCAGCAGTTACTCGAATCGCGGGAACACAAAGCAGTTCTTC. Translation: CASSYSNRGNTKQFF.

This clone was detected only once. J is TRBJ1-2 and V is TRBV7-9, with 11 positions matching TRBD1. The CDR3 is 16 amino acids. The trim removed 2 bases at V and 3 bases at J, leaving 5 bases unmatched. Germline V lookup: CDR1 SEHNR, CDR2 FQNEAQ (reference sequence). The CDR3 reads CASSLSRDRGDYGYTF. CDR3 sequence (DNA): TGTGCCAGCAGCTTATCCCGGGACAGGGGGGACTATGGCTACACCTTC.

The V call is TRBV6-6, the J call TRBJ1-2, with 7 positions matching TRBD1. V was clipped by 6 bases and J by 8 bases; unmatched bases: 6. Germline CDR1 reads MNHNY; CDR2 reads SVGAGI (reference sequence). CDR3 length equals 12 residues. The CDR3 sequence: CASSTTGRGYTF. As DNA, the CDR3 is TGTGCCAGCAGCACGACAGGGCGCGGCTACACCTTC.

CDR3 loop: CASSFDVAGLNTGELFF. In DNA, the CDR3 is TGTGCCAGCAGTTTTGACGTAGCGGGCCTCAACACCGGGGAGCTGTTTTTT. J is TRBJ2-2 and V is TRBV27; 7 bases fit TRBD2. Trimming removed 3 bases from V and 2 bases from J; junction bases left unmatched: 9. The CDR3 covers 17 residues. Germline V lookup: CDR1 MNHEY, CDR2 SMNVEV (reference sequence).

As for this clone: The same CDR3 can be traced to other DNA sequences in this sample. The chain joins TRBV2 to TRBJ1-6; D gene uncertain. The V end lost 3 bases, the J end lost 7 bases, and 10 bases lay between the germline ends. In germline, CDR1 is SNHLY, CDR2 FYNNEI. CDR3 length: 14 amino acids. CDR3 sequence reads: CASSEGRINSPLHF. The CDR3 region has the DNA TGTGCCAGCAGTGAGGGCCGGATAAATTCACCCCTCCACTTT.

This clone was counted only a few times. CDR3 nucleotide sequence: TGTGCCAGCAGCTTCAAGACAGGGGGCGTTACTGAAGCTTTCTTT. Its protein is CASSFKTGGVTEAFF. The rearrangement links TRBV7-2 to TRBJ1-1; 10 positions match TRBD1. The CDR3 spans 15 residues. The trim removed 3 bases at V and 5 bases at J, leaving 6 bases unmatched. Germline V gives CDR1 SGHTA, CDR2 FQGNSA.

The rearrangement uses TRBV15 and TRBJ2-5, with 9 bases identical to TRBD2. The V segment lost 0 bases and the J segment 3 bases; nucleotides outside the gene matches: 5. Germline lookup yields CDR1 LNHNV and CDR2 YYDKDF (reference sequence). This CDR3 contains 16 residues. CDR3 region: CATSRESGLAEETQYF. The DNA for the CDR3 is TGTGCCACCAGCAGAGAATCGGGACTAGCTGAAGAGACCCAGTACTTC.

A note on this clone: A read error may produce the germline difference seen at one junction end. This chain uses TRBV7-7 with TRBJ2-2; either TRBD1 or TRBD2 may supply D (5 bases each). CDR1 is SSHAT and CDR2 is FNYEAQ in the germline V gene (reference sequence). The CDR3 has 15 amino acids. In DNA, the CDR3 is TGTGCTAGCAGCTTAGCGCAGGGTGACACCGGGGAGCTGTTTTTT. This sequence encodes CASSLAQGDTGELFF.

The J gene is TRBJ2-7, the V gene TRBV12-3 or TRBV12-4; D uncertain. The V and J ends lost 0 bases and 9 bases respectively, with 6 bases between them. This CDR3 has 11 residues. CDR3 DNA sequence: TGTGCCAGCAGTTTAGCGAGCACGCAGTACTTC. It specifies CASSLASTQYF.

The J gene is TRBJ2-2, the V gene TRBV9; D perhaps matches TRBD2 (6 bases). Between the trimmed V and J ends, which lost 1 base and 4 bases, there was a span of 11 bases. CDR3 length: 15 residues. CDR1 and CDR2 from the germline V gene are SGDLS and YYNGEE. The CDR3 DNA reads as TGTGCCAGCAGCGTACCGGGACTGAGCACCGGGGAGCTGTTTTTT. Translating it yields CASSVPGLSTGELFF.

This chain uses TRBV5-1 with TRBJ2-1; D not certain. The CDR3 has 14 amino acids. Germline V lookup: CDR1 SGHRS, CDR2 YFSETQ. The V gene lost 7 bases and the J gene lost 1 base, with 12 bases spanning the gap. This CDR3 is CASCRAGSYNEQFF. Here the CDR3 DNA reads TGCGCCAGCTGCCGAGCAGGATCCTACAATGAGCAGTTCTTC.

This clone was observed a single time. The V and J genes are TRBV7-3 and TRBJ2-1, with TRBD2 identical over 8 bases. The germline gives CDR1 SGHTA, CDR2 FQGTGA. The V gene end was trimmed by 5 bases and the J gene end by 10 bases; junction bases not matched to a gene: 13. The CDR3 has 15 amino acids. CDR3 residues: CASSQRDGTSGEQFF. The CDR3 DNA follows: TGTGCCAGCAGCCAAAGGGACGGTACTAGCGGAGAGCAGTTCTTC.

The rearrangement joins TRBV3-1 (or the pseudogene TRBV3-2) to TRBJ2-1; the match to TRBD1 covers 10 bases. The V segment lost 4 bases and the J segment 6 bases; nucleotides outside the gene matches: 3. The germline gives CDR1 LGHDT, CDR2 YNNKEL (reference sequence). The CDR3 sequence is 14 residues long. CDR3 loop: CASSPRTGGNEQFF. In DNA, the CDR3 is TGTGCCAGCAGCCCCCGGACAGGGGGCAATGAGCAGTTCTTC.

The chain has TRBV20-1 and TRBJ1-2; D unclear. From germline, CDR1 is DFQATT and CDR2 SNEGSKA (reference sequence). Trimming shortened V by 5 bases and J by 8 bases, and 9 bases separated the two germline ends. The CDR3 consists of 10 residues. Here the CDR3 DNA reads TGCAGTGCTCACGCGTCCGGCTACACCTTC. Residues: CSAHASGYTF.

This chain links TRBV28 with TRBJ2-1; TRBD1 matches at 8 bases. There are 15 residues in the CDR3. The germline gives CDR1 MDHEN, CDR2 SYDVKM. The junction had 4 bases not matched to a gene; V was cut back by 2 bases and J by 4 bases. CDR3 sequence reads: CASSLIGTGYNEQFF. The CDR3 DNA reads as TGTGCCAGCAGTTTAATCGGGACAGGTTACAATGAGCAGTTCTTC.

The chain is built from TRBV10-1 and TRBJ2-7, with a weak D call TRBD2 (7 bases). There are 14 residues in the CDR3. V shed 11 bases and J shed 3 bases, with 20 bases lying between them. Germline CDR1 reads WNHNN; CDR2 reads SYGVQD (reference sequence). The CDR3 bases are TGCGCCCTTACCGGGGGGCGCGTGGGCTACGAGCAGTACGTC. Translating it yields CALTGGRVGYEQYV.

This chain joins TRBV5-8 and TRBJ2-5, with TRBD2 identical over 7 bases. The CDR3 has 14 amino acids. Trimming cost V 1 base and J 5 bases; bases outside gene matches: 5. In germline, CDR1 is SGHTS, CDR2 YDEGEE. This chain's CDR3 is CASSLTGGWETQYF. CDR3 sequence (DNA): TGTGCCAGCAGCTTGACGGGGGGTTGGGAGACCCAGTACTTC.

V usage is TRBV3-1 (or the pseudogene TRBV3-2) and J usage is TRBJ2-3; D remains ambiguous. There are 12 residues in the CDR3. V lost 1 base to trimming and J lost 5 bases, with 4 bases between them. The germline gives CDR1 LGHDT, CDR2 YNNKEL (reference sequence). The chain's CDR3 is CASSQVLDTQYF. Here the CDR3 DNA reads TGTGCCAGCAGCCAAGTCCTAGATACGCAGTATTTT.

The gene calls are TRBV20-1 and TRBJ2-5; D may be TRBD1 (5 bases). The CDR3 has 16 amino acids. Germline CDR1 is DFQATT and CDR2 is SNEGSKA (reference sequence). The V end lost 3 bases, the J end lost 5 bases, and 22 bases lay between the germline ends. The CDR3 DNA is TGCAGTGCTAGTAAGGGGTCAACTCTTTTGGGGGAGACCCAGTACTTC. It translates to CSASKGSTLLGETQYF.

The V and J genes are TRBV4-1 and TRBJ1-5; 10 nucleotides line up with TRBD1. Germline V gene data show CDR1 as MGHRA and CDR2 as YSYEKL. The V segment lost 0 bases and the J segment 5 bases; nucleotides outside the gene matches: 10. This CDR3 has 18 residues. CDR3 coding DNA: TGCGCCAGCAGCCAAGATTTTCTAGGGACAGGGGATTATCAGCCCCAGCATTTT. As protein: CASSQDFLGTGDYQPQHF.

The chain carries TRBV4-2 and TRBJ1-2; 9 bases map to TRBD1. Germline CDR1 reads LGHNA; CDR2 reads YNFKEQ. V shed 2 bases and J 8 bases; nucleotides not matched to a gene: 9. The length of the CDR3 is 15 residues. This CDR3 reads CASSQPGTGNIGYTF. For the CDR3, the DNA is TGTGCCAGCAGCCAACCCGGGACAGGGAATATCGGCTACACCTTC.

This chain joins TRBV7-3 and TRBJ1-1; 11 bases agree with TRBD1. The CDR3 length is 15 residues. The V segment lost 3 bases and the J segment 4 bases; nucleotides outside the gene matches: 4. Germline loops: CDR1 SGHTA, CDR2 FQGTGA. The CDR3 region has the DNA TGTGCCAGCAGCTTGGCCGGGACAGGGGGCACTGAAGCTTTCTTT. Its translation: CASSLAGTGGTEAFF.

The V and J genes are TRBV28 and TRBJ1-2, with 10 bases identical to TRBD1. Trimming cost V 8 bases and J 8 bases; bases outside gene matches: 8. This CDR3 is 13 amino acids long. The V gene's germline CDR1 is MDHEN and CDR2 SYDVKM. The CDR3 is CASLKTGGLGYTF. In DNA, the CDR3 is TGTGCCAGCCTTAAGACAGGGGGCTTGGGCTACACCTTC.

V and J are TRBV19 and TRBJ2-3; tentative D call: TRBD2 (6 bases). The CDR3 is 14 residues long. Per the germline V gene, CDR1 is LNHDA and CDR2 is SQIVND (reference sequence). V was clipped by 4 bases and J by 3 bases, with 11 bases between them. The CDR3 coding sequence is TGTGCCAGTAGTACGACTAGTACTACAGATACGCAGTATTTT. This sequence encodes CASSTTSTTDTQYF.

J is TRBJ2-7 and V is TRBV6-4; D gene ambiguous. Germline-derived CDR1 and CDR2 are MRHNA and SNTAGT. Trimming removed 4 bases at V and 3 bases at J, with 13 bases between. CDR3 length: 14 residues. The CDR3 loop reads CASSASSPVYEQYV. CDR3 coding DNA: TGTGCCAGCAGTGCCTCCTCGCCAGTCTACGAGCAGTACGTC.

The rearrangement joins TRBV27 to TRBJ2-7; D is possibly TRBD2 (6 bases). Trimming shortened V by 6 bases and J by 2 bases, and 23 bases separated the two germline ends. Germline CDR1 is MNHEY and CDR2 is SMNVEV (reference sequence). The CDR3 contains 17 residues. This chain's CDR3 is CASSLKKVAAPPYEQYF. Written as DNA, the CDR3 is TGTGCCAGCAGCCTGAAGAAGGTAGCGGCTCCCCCCTACGAGCAGTACTTC.